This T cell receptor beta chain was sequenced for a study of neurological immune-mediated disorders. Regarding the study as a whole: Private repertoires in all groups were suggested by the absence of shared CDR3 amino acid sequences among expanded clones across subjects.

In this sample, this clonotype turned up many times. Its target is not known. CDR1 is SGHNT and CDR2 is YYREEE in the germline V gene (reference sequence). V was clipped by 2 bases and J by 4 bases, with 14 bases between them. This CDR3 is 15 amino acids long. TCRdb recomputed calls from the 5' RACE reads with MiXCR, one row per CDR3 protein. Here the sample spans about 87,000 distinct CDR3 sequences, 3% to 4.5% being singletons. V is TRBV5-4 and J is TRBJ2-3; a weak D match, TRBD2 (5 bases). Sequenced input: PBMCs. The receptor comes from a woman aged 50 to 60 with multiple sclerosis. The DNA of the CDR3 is TGTGCCAGCAGCTTATCGGGAACTGGGTCAGATACGCAGTATTTT. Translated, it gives CASSLSGTGSDTQYF.